The entry that follows covers one T cell receptor beta chain sequence. The germline gene is not matched at one end of the junction; a read error may be the cause. Germline V gene data show CDR1 as LNHDA and CDR2 as SQIVND (reference sequence). The CDR3 sequence is 15 residues long. The record originates from a study of tumor-infiltrating lymphocytes in primary liver carcinoma. Researchers generated TCR beta cDNA from roughly 500 ng of total RNA, relying on a constant-region primer. The TCR beta library was amplified through three nested multiplex PCR rounds in a modified ARM-PCR procedure. Use of TRBV1-TRBV30 forward primers with a C-beta reverse primer characterized the first two PCR rounds, which lasted about 9 cycles each. TCRdb processed the multiplex PCR reads anew with MiXCR; each CDR3 protein has one entry. The table has almost 200,000 distinct CDR3 sequences, roughly 61% seen once; the top ten hold around 7.1%.

Germline DNA was also extracted, and blood RNA derived from unsorted whole blood. This receptor was obtained from a woman aged 55-75 years with primary liver carcinoma and hepatitis B virus infection. Specimen: peripheral blood. The chain combines TRBV19 with TRBJ2-1, with 7 nucleotides matching TRBD2. CDR3 sequence: CASGQSGNSYNEQFF. The CDR3 coding sequence is TGTGCCAGTGGCCAAAGCGGGAACTCCTACAATGAACAGTTCTTC. The whole variable domain, remainder taken from reference TRBV19 and TRBJ2-1, is DGGITQSPKYLFRKEGQNVTLSCEQNLNHDAMYWYRQDPGQGLRLIYYSQIVNDFQKGDIAEGYSVSREKKESFPLTVTSAQKNPTAFYLCASGQSGNSYNEQFFGPGTRLTVL.